This TCR beta chain was sequenced in a study of T cell responses to AZD1222 COVID-19 vaccine. Whole-study context: Second doses were pooled across both intervals (about 4 or about 12 weeks).

On this clone itself: Its antigen is currently unknown.

Assay used: immunoSEQ multiplex PCR; TCRdb lists only in-frame clones, some missing. The repertoire holds around 110,000 clones, around 88% seen once, with around 8.7% in the top ten. Study conclusions and caveats: Spike-wide coverage was observed for vaccine-associated CD4 TCRs, with dominant responses at 160-218 and 743-854. Only a handful of individuals given AZD1222 were seropositive at baseline. Among the donors, most were white British and more were female, and clonal diversity was possibly underestimated.

From germline, CDR1 is MNHEY and CDR2 SVGAGI. The V gene lost 0 bases and the J gene lost 4 bases, with 10 bases spanning the gap. This CDR3 has 15 residues. The V and J genes are TRBV6-5 and TRBJ1-3; tentatively, D is TRBD1 (5 bases). The receptor was isolated from an adult in good health. The specimen comprised peripheral blood, sampled on day 0 of AZD1222 vaccination. This chain's CDR3 is CASSYSRQGGNTIYF. DNA of the CDR3: TGTGCCAGCAGTTACTCGAGGCAGGGAGGAAACACCATATATTTT.